The clone carrying this T cell receptor (beta chain) was picked up a small number of times. Antigen: not known. This CDR3 contains 15 residues. The V and J ends lost 6 bases and 7 bases, in that order; junction bases with no gene match: 9. The sample belongs to a study of early T cells in non-severe SARS-CoV-2 infection. Study results and caveats: Clonotype matching in VDJdb favored anti-spike CD8 responses and did not capture private and CD4 specificities.

TCRdb passed the 5' RACE reads through MiXCR, listing each CDR3 protein once. The sample has under 45,000 distinct CDR3 sequences; 6% to 7.5% are singletons. Sample: whole blood, taken at baseline. The receptor was derived from an adult who was a healthcare worker with PCR-confirmed SARS-CoV-2 infection or an uninfected control (not recorded which). V and J are TRBV12-3 or TRBV12-4 and TRBJ1-6; 7 bases align to TRBD1. The CDR3: CASRRPGQPNSPLHF. CDR3 sequence (DNA): TGTGCCAGCAGGAGGCCGGGACAGCCAAATTCACCCCTCCACTTT.